This passage covers 4 T cell receptor beta chains from one sample sequenced in a study of Ad26.COV2.S vaccination and SARS-CoV-2 variants. Assay used: immunoSEQ multiplex PCR; TCRdb lists only in-frame clones, some missing. The repertoire consists of around 420,000 clones, with approximately 88% occurring once and the leading ten covering approximately 4%. The treatment is: roughly 18 received Ad26.COV2.S at low or high dose, single or two shots; roughly five received placebo; per-sample allocation not given. Sampling was done on day 63 after the first vaccine or placebo injection. The source material was peripheral blood, sampled in a trial of Ad26.COV2.S vaccine versus placebo. All receptors derive from a person aged 18-60 years who received the Ad26.COV2.S COVID-19 vaccine or a placebo.

This chain connects TRBV5-1 to TRBJ1-2, with TRBD1 identical over 10 bases. CDR3 length equals 15 residues. Germline V CDR1 and CDR2: SGHRS, YFSETQ. Losses at the gene ends were 4 bases for V and 6 bases for J; bases not matched to a gene: 9. CDR3 DNA: TGCGCCAGCAGCCCCGCCCCGGGACAGGGGAATGGCTACACCTTC. Its protein product is CASSPAPGQGNGYTF.

The V and J genes are TRBV30 and TRBJ1-1, with D perhaps TRBD1 (6 bases). Per germline, CDR1 GTSNPN and CDR2 SVGIG (reference sequence). CDR3 length equals 11 residues. The ends were cut back, 3 bases at V and 10 bases at J, with 12 bases in the middle. CDR3 region: CAWRDTGLAFF. In nucleotides, the CDR3 is TGTGCCTGGAGGGACACAGGGTTAGCTTTCTTT. The whole variable domain, filled in from reference TRBV30 and TRBJ1-1, reads SQTIHQWPATLVQPVGSPLSLECTVEGTSNPNLYWYRQAAGRGLQLLFYSVGIGQISSEVPQNLSASRPQDRQFILSSKKLLLSDSGFYLCAWRDTGLAFFGQGTRLTVV.

The J gene is TRBJ1-1, the V gene TRBV30; D call uncertain. The CDR3 runs to 13 residues. Germline V lookup: CDR1 GTSNPN, CDR2 SVGIG (reference sequence). Trimming stripped 3 bases from V and 4 bases from J, with 12 bases between. CDR3 in amino acids: CAWSPQSGTEAFF. CDR3 bases: TGTGCCTGGAGCCCTCAGTCTGGCACTGAAGCTTTCTTT.

The chain employs TRBV9 and TRBJ2-2; TRBD2 is a possible D gene (6 bases). The V and J ends lost 5 bases and 3 bases respectively, with 11 bases between them. Looked up from germline, CDR1 is SGDLS and CDR2 is YYNGEE. This CDR3 has 14 amino acids. The CDR3 region has the DNA TGTGCCAGCAGACCGGCGGGGTACACCGGGGAGCTGTTTTTT. This encodes CASRPAGYTGELFF.